This T cell receptor beta chain was captured by sequencing in a study of blood T cells in healthy people across ages. Notes on the study in general: Those diversity estimates obtained from one million T cells were thought to be underestimates.

The CDR3 spans 13 residues. Germline lookup yields CDR1 MNHNS and CDR2 SASEGT. The germline V and J ends were trimmed by 0 bases and 3 bases, with 3 bases remaining between them. Points on this clonotype: Antigen specificity is unknown.

Through a sample-barcoded 5' primer and a J-beta primer mix, a second PCR was run for roughly 6 to 11 cycles. Each cDNA molecule was tagged by a template-switch adaptor that had 12 random nucleotides. TCRdb itself ran the 5' RACE reads through MiXCR, one entry per CDR3 protein. This sample has fewer than 700,000 distinct CDR3 sequences, with 40% to 45% found just once. Sample: blood. The chain couples TRBV6-1 to TRBJ2-1; D gene unclear. The source is an elderly man in good health. The chain's CDR3 is CASSEARYNEQFF. CDR3 coding DNA: TGTGCCAGCAGTGAAGCGCGCTACAATGAGCAGTTCTTC.